This T cell receptor beta chain was recovered during a study of cytomegalovirus exposure and HLA in healthy donors. Both 60 Vbeta primers and 13 Jbeta primers went into the PCR. The repertoire was sequenced with immunoSEQ multiplex PCR; TCRdb's copy has only in-frame clones and lacks some. The ten most abundant clones cover about 3% of a sample with around 97,000 clones. V lost 1 base, J lost 4 bases, and 9 bases stayed unmatched. The CDR3 covers 16 residues. CDR1 and CDR2 from the germline V gene are SGHNT and YENEEA. Study conclusions and caveats: Confirmation in vitro established that three CMV-associated chains were specific for CMV antigens. Per a later analysis, HLA-associated TCR beta chains showed more clonal expansion than other, equally common TCR beta chains. The authors later linked a missense DCLRE1C variant to TCR beta V- and J-gene trimming.

Remarks on this clone: Antigen: not known.

The chain couples TRBV11-3 to TRBJ2-7, with 8 bases that match TRBD2. This TCR derives from a man in his forties in good health and CMV-seronegative. Sequencing used PBMCs. The CDR3 nucleotides are TGTGCCAGCAGCTTAGGCTCCGGGACTAGAGTATACGAGCAGTACTTC. Translating gives CASSLGSGTRVYEQYF.